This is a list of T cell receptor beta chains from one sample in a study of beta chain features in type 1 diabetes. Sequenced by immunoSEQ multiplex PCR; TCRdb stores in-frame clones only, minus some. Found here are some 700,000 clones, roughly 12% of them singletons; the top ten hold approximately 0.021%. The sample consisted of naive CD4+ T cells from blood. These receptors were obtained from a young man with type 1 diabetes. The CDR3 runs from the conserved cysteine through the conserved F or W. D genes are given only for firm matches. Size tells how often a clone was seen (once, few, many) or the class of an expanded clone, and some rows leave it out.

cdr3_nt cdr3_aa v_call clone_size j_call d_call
TGCAGCTCGGGGGACAGCCCTCGAGGAGGCTACACCTTC CSSGDSPRGGYTF TRBV29-1 - TRBJ1-2 TRBD1
TGCGCCAGCAGCGAGCCAGGGTCGAGCACAGATACGCAGTATTTT CASSEPGSSTDTQYF TRBV5-1 - TRBJ2-3 -
TGTGCCAGCAGCAAATCGACCGGGGAGCTGTTTTTT CASSKSTGELFF TRBV7-6 - TRBJ2-2 -
TGCGCCAGCAGTGGCCAGGGAAACGAGCAGTACTTC CASSGQGNEQYF TRBV5-1 - TRBJ2-7 -
TGTGCCAGTAGTTCTAGCGGCCTGAGCTACACCTTC CASSSSGLSYTF TRBV19 few TRBJ1-2 -
TGTGCCAGCAGCTTAAACTTTGGTGCTTCTACGCAGTATTTT CASSLNFGASTQYF TRBV7-9 - TRBJ2-3 -
TGTGCCAGCAGTCGACAGGGGGAAGAGACCCAGTACTTC CASSRQGEETQYF TRBV28 - TRBJ2-5 TRBD1
TGTGCCAGCAGTTATATTAGGGACACTGAAGCTTTCTTT CASSYIRDTEAFF TRBV6-5 - TRBJ1-1 -
TGCGCCAGCAGCCCCGGACTAGCGAGGGATACGCAGTATTTT CASSPGLARDTQYF TRBV5-1 - TRBJ2-3 TRBD2
TGTGCCAGCACCCCAAGCGGTTCCACAGATACGCAGTATTTT CASTPSGSTDTQYF TRBV6-5 - TRBJ2-3 -
TGTGCCAGCAGCCAAGAGAGACAGGGCACAGATACGCAGTATTTT CASSQERQGTDTQYF TRBV4-2 - TRBJ2-3 -
TGCGCCAGCAGCTTGGGTGGTCCGCTATACGAGCAGTACTTC CASSLGGPLYEQYF TRBV5-1 few TRBJ2-7 -
TGTGCCATCAGCCCGTCCGACAGTGCCCTTAGTCCTCGGATCAATGAGCAGTTCTTC CAISPSDSALSPRINEQFF TRBV10-3 few TRBJ2-1 -
TGTGCCAGCAGGGGGGGACACCTTAGCAATCAGCCCCAGCATTTT CASRGGHLSNQPQHF TRBV6-1 - TRBJ1-5 -
TGTGCCAGCTCACCCGGGCAGACTAATGAAAAACTGTTTTTT CASSPGQTNEKLFF TRBV18 few TRBJ1-4 -
TGTGCCGTAGGGGGACCAACTAATGAAAAACTGTTTTTT CAVGGPTNEKLFF TRBV21-1 - TRBJ1-4 -
TGCAGCGTTGAAGCCGGGATCGGTAAAGCTTTCTTT CSVEAGIGKAFF TRBV29-1 - TRBJ1-1 -
TGCGCCAGCAGCCACGGACAGGGAGGTTGGAAACTGTTTTTT CASSHGQGGWKLFF TRBV4-1 few TRBJ1-4 TRBD1
TGTGCCAGCAGCTTCTGGACATCTGCAACTAATGAAAAACTGTTTTTT CASSFWTSATNEKLFF TRBV7-8 - TRBJ1-4 -
TGTGCCACCAGCAGAGATCCCGGGGCCCAGCCCCAGCATTTT CATSRDPGAQPQHF TRBV15 few TRBJ1-5 -
TGTGCCTGGAGTATCGGGGGGCCAGGAGAGACCCAGTACTTC CAWSIGGPGETQYF TRBV30 few TRBJ2-5 -
TGTGCCAGCAGCACCCTGACAGGTCCCTATCAGCCCCAGCATTTT CASSTLTGPYQPQHF TRBV5-6 few TRBJ1-5 -
TGTGCCAGCAGCTTAGGGGAATGGGGGAGTTCACCCCTCCACTTT CASSLGEWGSSPLHF TRBV7-8 few TRBJ1-6 -
TGTGCTAGTGGTCTCTTTTTGGACACTGAAGCTTTCTTT CASGLFLDTEAFF TRBV12-5 - TRBJ1-1 -
TGTGCCAGCAGATCGGGCAATCAGCCCCAGCATTTT CASRSGNQPQHF TRBV25-1 few TRBJ1-5 -
TGTGCCAGCAGTGAGATAGGGACGGGAAACATTCAGTACTTC CASSEIGTGNIQYF TRBV2 few TRBJ2-4 -
TGCGCCAGCAGCTCAGGGGACCTAACCGGGGAGCTGTTTTTT CASSSGDLTGELFF TRBV5-1 - TRBJ2-2 -
TGTGCTAGTGGCCACAAGCGGGGCGATTACAATGAGCAGTTCTTC CASGHKRGDYNEQFF TRBV12-5 few TRBJ2-1 TRBD2
TGTGCCTGGAGTACCCAGACAGGGACTGAAGCTTTCTTT CAWSTQTGTEAFF TRBV30 - TRBJ1-1 TRBD1
TGCAGCGTTGAAGGGGCAACTGAGTACACTGAAGCTTTCTTT CSVEGATEYTEAFF TRBV29-1 - TRBJ1-1 -
TGTGCCAGCAGCTTAGTGGACACAGTGGGTTCACCCCTCCACTTT CASSLVDTVGSPLHF TRBV11-2 few TRBJ1-6 -
TGTGCTAGTGGTTTGGGCGTCATACGGAATGAGCAGTTCTTC CASGLGVIRNEQFF TRBV12-5 few TRBJ2-1 -
TGTGCCTCGACTGTTACGGGGCAAGAGACCCAGTACTTC CASTVTGQETQYF TRBV19 few TRBJ2-5 -
TGTGCCAGCAGCCCGCAGGGGGCTCAGCCCCAGCATTTT CASSPQGAQPQHF TRBV6-4 few TRBJ1-5 TRBD1
TGTGCCAGCAGCTTGGATTTAGCGGGGGGAGGAACCGGGGAGCTGTTTTTT CASSLDLAGGGTGELFF TRBV5-4 - TRBJ2-2 TRBD2
TGCAGTGCCCCTCTTAATGAAAAACTGTTTTTT CSAPLNEKLFF TRBV20-1 - TRBJ1-4 -
TGTGCCACCGGGGGTACCTCGGCCAAAAACATTCAGTACTTC CATGGTSAKNIQYF TRBV15 - TRBJ2-4 -
TGTGCCAGCAGCTCACCCGGGCCTAACTATGGCTACACCTTC CASSSPGPNYGYTF TRBV5-4 few TRBJ1-2 -
TGCGCCAGCAGGGGACAGGGGATGGTTAATGAGCAGTTCTTC CASRGQGMVNEQFF TRBV10-2 few TRBJ2-1 TRBD1
TGTGCCAGCAGCCAAGATGACCCAGGGGTTGCTGGCTACACCTTC CASSQDDPGVAGYTF TRBV4-2 - TRBJ1-2 -
TGCAGTACGGGGGACCCCAATCAGCCCCAGCATTTT CSTGDPNQPQHF TRBV29-1 few TRBJ1-5 -
TGCGCCAGCAGCATGGGGACAGGGGGCGCTTACACCTACGGCTACACCTTC CASSMGTGGAYTYGYTF TRBV5-1 - TRBJ1-2 TRBD1
TGTGCCAGCAGCTTAGTTCCGGCAGGGGGGTACGAGCAGTACTTC CASSLVPAGGYEQYF TRBV13 - TRBJ2-7 -
TGTGCCAGCAGCTTAGATTTTCGGCTAGCGGTGAGCTCCTACGAGCAGTACTTC CASSLDFRLAVSSYEQYF TRBV7-9 - TRBJ2-7 TRBD2
TGTGCCAGCAGTGCGGGGTCAGACACCGGGGAGCTGTTTTTT CASSAGSDTGELFF TRBV9 few TRBJ2-2 -
TGTGCCAGCAGCCGAGACAGGGGTGATGAGCAGTTCTTC CASSRDRGDEQFF TRBV7-2 - TRBJ2-1 TRBD1
TGTGCCAGTCTTGACGTAGCGGGGGGCACAGATACGCAGTATTTT CASLDVAGGTDTQYF TRBV27 few TRBJ2-3 TRBD2
TGTGCCAGCAGCCCGAGAACCGGGACAGGCTTTTTTGGCTACACCTTC CASSPRTGTGFFGYTF TRBV7-6 - TRBJ1-2 TRBD1
TGTGCCAGCAGCTTAGGAGAGACAGGGTTTGTCTTT CASSLGETGFVF TRBV11-3 few TRBJ1-1 TRBD1
TGTGCCTGGGCAGGCGGACTTAGCACAGATACGCAGTATTTT CAWAGGLSTDTQYF TRBV30 few TRBJ2-3 -
TGCGCCAGCAGCCAAGACAGGATTTCTCAAGAGACCCAGTACTTC CASSQDRISQETQYF TRBV4-1 - TRBJ2-5 -
TGTGCCAGCTCACCACTAGACAGGGACAATCAGCCCCAGCATTTT CASSPLDRDNQPQHF TRBV18 - TRBJ1-5 TRBD1
TGTGCCAGCAAGGTTGTAGCAGGGGACCACAATGAGCAGTTCTTC CASKVVAGDHNEQFF TRBV28 - TRBJ2-1 -
TGTGCCAGCAGCCAAGGGGGGACTAGCGGGGAGACCCAGTACTTC CASSQGGTSGETQYF TRBV14 - TRBJ2-5 TRBD2